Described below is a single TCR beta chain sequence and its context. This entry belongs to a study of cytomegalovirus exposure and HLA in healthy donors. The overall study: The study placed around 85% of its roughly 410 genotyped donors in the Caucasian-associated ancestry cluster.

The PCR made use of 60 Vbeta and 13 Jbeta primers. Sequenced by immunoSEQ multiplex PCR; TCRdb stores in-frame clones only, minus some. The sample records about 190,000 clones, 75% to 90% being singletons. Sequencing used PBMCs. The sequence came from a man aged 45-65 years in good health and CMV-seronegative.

CDR3 region: CASSLGGQGTDTQYF. The CDR3 nucleotides read TGTGCCAGCAGCTTAGGTGGACAGGGCACAGATACGCAGTATTTT. The chain uses TRBV7-2 and TRBJ2-3, with TRBD1 identical over 7 bases. Germline V gives CDR1 SGHTA, CDR2 FQGNSA. The V gene end was trimmed by 1 base and the J gene end by 1 base; junction bases not matched to a gene: 2. This CDR3 comprises 15 residues. Using reference TRBV7-2 and TRBJ2-3 for the parts outside the CDR3, the full variable domain is GAGVSQSPSNKVTEKGKDVELRCDPISGHTALYWYRQSLGQGLEFLIYFQGNSAPDKSGLPSDRFSAERTGGSVSTLTIQRTQQEDSAVYLCASSLGGQGTDTQYFGPGTRLTVL.